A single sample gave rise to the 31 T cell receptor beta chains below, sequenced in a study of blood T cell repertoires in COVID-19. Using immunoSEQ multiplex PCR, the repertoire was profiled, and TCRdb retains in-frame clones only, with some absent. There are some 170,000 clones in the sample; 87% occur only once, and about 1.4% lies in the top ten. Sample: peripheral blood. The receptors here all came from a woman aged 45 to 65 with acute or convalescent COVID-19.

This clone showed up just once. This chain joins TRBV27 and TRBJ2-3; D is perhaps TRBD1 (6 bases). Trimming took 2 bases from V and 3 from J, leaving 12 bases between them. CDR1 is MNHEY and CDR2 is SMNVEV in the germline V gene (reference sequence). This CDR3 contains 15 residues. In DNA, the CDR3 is TGTGCCAGCAGTTTAAAGGGGGTTGTTACAGATACGCAGTATTTT. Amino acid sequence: CASSLKGVVTDTQYF.

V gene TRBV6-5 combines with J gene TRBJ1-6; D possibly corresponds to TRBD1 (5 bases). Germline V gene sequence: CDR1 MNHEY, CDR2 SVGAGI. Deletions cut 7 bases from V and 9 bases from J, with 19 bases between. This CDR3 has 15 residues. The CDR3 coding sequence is TGTGCCAGCACCCGCTGGGGCAGCATGGGTTCACCCCTCCACTTT. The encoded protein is CASTRWGSMGSPLHF.

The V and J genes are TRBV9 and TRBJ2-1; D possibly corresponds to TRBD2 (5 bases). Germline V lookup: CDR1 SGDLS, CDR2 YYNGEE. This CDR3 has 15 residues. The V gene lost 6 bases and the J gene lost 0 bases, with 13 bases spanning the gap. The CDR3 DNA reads TGTGCCAGCACCCCTTCAGAGGGCTCCTACAATGAGCAGTTCTTC. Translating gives CASTPSEGSYNEQFF.

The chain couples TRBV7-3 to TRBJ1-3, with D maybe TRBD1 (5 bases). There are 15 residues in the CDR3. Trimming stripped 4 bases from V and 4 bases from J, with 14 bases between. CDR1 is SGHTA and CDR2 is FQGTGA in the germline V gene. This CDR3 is CASSSRDRYGNTIYF. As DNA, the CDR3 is TGTGCCAGCAGCTCCAGGGATAGATACGGAAACACCATATATTTT.

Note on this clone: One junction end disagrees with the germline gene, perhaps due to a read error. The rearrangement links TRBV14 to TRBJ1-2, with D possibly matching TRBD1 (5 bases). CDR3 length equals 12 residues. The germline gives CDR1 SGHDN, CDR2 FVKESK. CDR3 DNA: TGTGCCAGCAGCCGTATTCTGGGAGGGACCTCCTTC. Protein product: CASSRILGGTSF.

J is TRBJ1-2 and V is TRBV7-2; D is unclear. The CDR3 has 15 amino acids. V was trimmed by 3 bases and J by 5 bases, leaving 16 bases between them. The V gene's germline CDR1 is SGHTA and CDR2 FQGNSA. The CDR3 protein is CASSFLGREPYGYTF. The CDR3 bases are TGTGCCAGCAGCTTTCTGGGGAGGGAGCCATATGGCTACACCTTC.

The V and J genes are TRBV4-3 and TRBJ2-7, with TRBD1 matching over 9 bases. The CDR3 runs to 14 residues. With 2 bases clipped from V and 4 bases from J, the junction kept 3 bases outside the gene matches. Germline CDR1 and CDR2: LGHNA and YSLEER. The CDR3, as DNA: TGCGCCAGCAGCCAAAGGACAGGGGAATACGAGCAGTACTTC. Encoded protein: CASSQRTGEYEQYF.

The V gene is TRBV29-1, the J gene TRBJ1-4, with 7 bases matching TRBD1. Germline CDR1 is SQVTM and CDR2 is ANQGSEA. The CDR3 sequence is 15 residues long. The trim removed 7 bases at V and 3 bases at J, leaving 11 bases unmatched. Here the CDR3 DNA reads TGCAGCGCGATCCGACAGGGATCGCCTAATGAAAAACTGTTTTTT. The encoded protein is CSAIRQGSPNEKLFF.

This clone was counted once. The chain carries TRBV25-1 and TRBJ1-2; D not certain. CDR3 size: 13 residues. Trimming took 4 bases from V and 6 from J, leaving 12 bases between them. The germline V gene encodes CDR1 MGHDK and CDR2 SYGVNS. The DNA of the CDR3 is TGTGCCAGCAGTGTATCTCTATCCGATGGCTACACCTTC. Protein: CASSVSLSDGYTF.

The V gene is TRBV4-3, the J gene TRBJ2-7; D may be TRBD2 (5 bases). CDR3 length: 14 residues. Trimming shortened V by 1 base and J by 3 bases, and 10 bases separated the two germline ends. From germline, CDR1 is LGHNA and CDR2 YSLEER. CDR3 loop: CASSQGERGYEQYF. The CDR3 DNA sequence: TGCGCCAGCAGCCAAGGGGAACGGGGCTACGAGCAGTACTTC.

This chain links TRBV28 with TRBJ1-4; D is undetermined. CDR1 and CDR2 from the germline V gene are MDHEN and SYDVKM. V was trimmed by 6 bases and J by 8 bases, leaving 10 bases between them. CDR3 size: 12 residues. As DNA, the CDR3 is TGTGCCAGCAGCCCCCGGCGGGAAAAACTGTTTTTT. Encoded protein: CASSPRREKLFF. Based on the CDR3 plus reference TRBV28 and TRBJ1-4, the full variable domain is DVKVTQSSRYLVKRTGEKVFLECVQDMDHENMFWYRQDPGLGLRLIYFSYDVKMKEKGDIPEGYSVSREKKERFSLILESASTNQTSMYLCASSPRREKLFFGSGTQLSVL.

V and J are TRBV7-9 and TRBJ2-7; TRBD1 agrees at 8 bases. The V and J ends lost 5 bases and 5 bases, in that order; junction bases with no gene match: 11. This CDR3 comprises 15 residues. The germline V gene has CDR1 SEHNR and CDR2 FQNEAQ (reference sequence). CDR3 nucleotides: TGTGCCAGCAGCCCTAAGCTCAGGACAGGGCACGAGCAGTACTTC. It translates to CASSPKLRTGHEQYF. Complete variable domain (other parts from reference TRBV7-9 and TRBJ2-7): DTGVSQNPRHKITKRGQNVTFRCDPISEHNRLYWYRQTLGQGPEFLTYFQNEAQLEKSRLLSDRFSAERPKGSFSTLEIQRTEQGDSAMYLCASSPKLRTGHEQYFGPGTRLTVT.

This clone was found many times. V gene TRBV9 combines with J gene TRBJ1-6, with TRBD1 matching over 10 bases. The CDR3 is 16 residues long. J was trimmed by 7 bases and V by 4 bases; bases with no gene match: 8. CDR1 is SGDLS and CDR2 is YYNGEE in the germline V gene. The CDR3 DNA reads TGTGCCAGCAGCCCGAGGGGGACAGGGGAGAATTCACCCCTCCACTTT. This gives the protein CASSPRGTGENSPLHF.

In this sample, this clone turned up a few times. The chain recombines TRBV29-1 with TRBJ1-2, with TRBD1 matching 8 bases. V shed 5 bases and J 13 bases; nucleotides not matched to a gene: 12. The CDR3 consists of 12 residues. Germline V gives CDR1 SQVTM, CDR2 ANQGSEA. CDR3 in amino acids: CSVFLLDRETTF. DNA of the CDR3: TGCAGCGTTTTCTTATTGGACAGGGAGACCACCTTC.

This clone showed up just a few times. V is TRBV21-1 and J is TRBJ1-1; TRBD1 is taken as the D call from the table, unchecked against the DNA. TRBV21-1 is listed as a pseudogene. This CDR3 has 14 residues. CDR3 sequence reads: CASSKSWGRTEAFF. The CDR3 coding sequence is TGTGCCAGCAGCAAAAGTTGGGGCCGCACTGAAGCTTTCTTT.

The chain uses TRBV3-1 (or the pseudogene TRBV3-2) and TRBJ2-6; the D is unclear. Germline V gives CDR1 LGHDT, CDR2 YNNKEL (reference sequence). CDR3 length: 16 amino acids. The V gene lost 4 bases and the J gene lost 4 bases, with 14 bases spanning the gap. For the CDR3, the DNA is TGTGCCAGCAGCCCTAGTGGTGCCTGGGGGGCCAACGTCCTGACTTTC. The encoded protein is CASSPSGAWGANVLTF.

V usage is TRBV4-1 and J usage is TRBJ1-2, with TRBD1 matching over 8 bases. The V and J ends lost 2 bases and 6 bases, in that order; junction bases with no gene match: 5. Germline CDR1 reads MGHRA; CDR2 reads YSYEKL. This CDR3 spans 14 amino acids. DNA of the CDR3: TGCGCCAGCAGCCAACGGGACAGGTTCAATGGCTACACCTTC. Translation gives CASSQRDRFNGYTF.

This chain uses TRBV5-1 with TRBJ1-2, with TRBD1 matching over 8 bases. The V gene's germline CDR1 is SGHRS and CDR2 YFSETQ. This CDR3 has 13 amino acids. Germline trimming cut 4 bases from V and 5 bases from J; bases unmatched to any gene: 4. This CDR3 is CASSLTGEYGYTF. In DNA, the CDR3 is TGCGCCAGCAGCCTGACAGGGGAGTATGGCTACACCTTC.

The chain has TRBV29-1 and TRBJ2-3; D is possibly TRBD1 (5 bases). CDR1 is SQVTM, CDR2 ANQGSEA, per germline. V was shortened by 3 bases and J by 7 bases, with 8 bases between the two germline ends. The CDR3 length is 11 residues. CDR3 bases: TGCAGCGTTGACGCAGGGAATACGCAGTATTTT. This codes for CSVDAGNTQYF.

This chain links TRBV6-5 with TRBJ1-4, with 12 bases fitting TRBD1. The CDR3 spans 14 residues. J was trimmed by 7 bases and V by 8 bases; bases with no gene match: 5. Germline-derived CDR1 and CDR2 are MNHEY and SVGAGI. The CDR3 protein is CASGDRGPAEKLFF. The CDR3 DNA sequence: TGTGCCAGCGGGGACAGGGGGCCTGCTGAAAAACTGTTTTTT.

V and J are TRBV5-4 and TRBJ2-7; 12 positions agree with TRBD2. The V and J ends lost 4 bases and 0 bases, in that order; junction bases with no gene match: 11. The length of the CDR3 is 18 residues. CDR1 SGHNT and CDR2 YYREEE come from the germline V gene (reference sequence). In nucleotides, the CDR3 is TGTGCCAGCAGCCGCGGACTAGCGGGGACCTGGAGCTCCTACGAGCAGTACTTC. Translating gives CASSRGLAGTWSSYEQYF.

CDR3 coding DNA: TGTGCCAGCAGTTACTCGGGGCGATATGGCTACACCTTC. Its translation: CASSYSGRYGYTF. This chain links TRBV6-5 with TRBJ1-2, with TRBD1 as a possible D gene (5 bases). Per germline, CDR1 MNHEY and CDR2 SVGAGI. This CDR3 is built from 13 residues. V was clipped by 0 bases and J by 5 bases, with 7 bases between them.

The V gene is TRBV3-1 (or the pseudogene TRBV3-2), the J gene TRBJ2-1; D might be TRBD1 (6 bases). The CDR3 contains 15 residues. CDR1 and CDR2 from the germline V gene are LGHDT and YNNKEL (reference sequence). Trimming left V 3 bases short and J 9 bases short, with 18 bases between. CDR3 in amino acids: CASSQDSRDPVEQFF. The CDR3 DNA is TGTGCCAGCAGCCAGGACAGCCGGGACCCAGTTGAGCAGTTCTTC.

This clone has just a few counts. For the CDR3, the DNA is TGTGCCAGCAGCCTTCGACAGCTTTTGAACACTGAAGCTTTCTTT. It yields the protein CASSLRQLLNTEAFF. The gene calls are TRBV5-6 and TRBJ1-1; possible D gene TRBD1, 5 bases. The V and J ends lost 4 bases and 0 bases respectively, with 13 bases between them. The CDR3 is 15 amino acids. The germline gives CDR1 SGHDT, CDR2 YYEEEE.

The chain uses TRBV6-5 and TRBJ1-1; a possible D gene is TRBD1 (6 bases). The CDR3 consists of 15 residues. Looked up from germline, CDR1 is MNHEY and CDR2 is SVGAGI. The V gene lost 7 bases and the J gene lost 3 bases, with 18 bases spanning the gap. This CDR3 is CASTHQGSGDTEAFF. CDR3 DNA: TGTGCCAGCACCCATCAGGGGAGTGGGGACACTGAAGCTTTCTTT.

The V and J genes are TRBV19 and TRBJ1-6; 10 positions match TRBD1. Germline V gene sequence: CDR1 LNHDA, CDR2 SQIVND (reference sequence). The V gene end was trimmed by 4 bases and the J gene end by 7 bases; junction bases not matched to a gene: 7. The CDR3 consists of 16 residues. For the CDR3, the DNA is TGTGCCAGTAGTAAAGGACAGGGGGGAGGCAATTCACCCCTCCACTTT. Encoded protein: CASSKGQGGGNSPLHF.

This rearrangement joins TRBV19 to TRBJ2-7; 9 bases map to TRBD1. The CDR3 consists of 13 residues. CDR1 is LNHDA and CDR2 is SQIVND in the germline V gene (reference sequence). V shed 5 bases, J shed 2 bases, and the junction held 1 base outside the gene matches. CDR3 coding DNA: TGTGCCAGTAGTGGGACAGGGACCTACGAGCAGTACTTC. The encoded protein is CASSGTGTYEQYF.

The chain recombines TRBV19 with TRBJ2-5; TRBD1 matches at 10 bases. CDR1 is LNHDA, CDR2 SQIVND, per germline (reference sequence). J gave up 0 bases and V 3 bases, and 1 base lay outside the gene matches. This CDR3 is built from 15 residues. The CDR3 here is CASSMGQGYQETQYF. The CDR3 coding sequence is TGTGCCAGTAGTATGGGACAGGGGTACCAAGAGACCCAGTACTTC.

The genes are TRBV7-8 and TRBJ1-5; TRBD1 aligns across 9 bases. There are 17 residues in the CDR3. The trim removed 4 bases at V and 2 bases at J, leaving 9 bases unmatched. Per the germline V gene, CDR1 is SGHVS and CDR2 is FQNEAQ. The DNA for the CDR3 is TGTGCCAGCAGCTCCCCCGGACAGGGGTTCGGCAATCAGCCCCAGCATTTT. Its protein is CASSSPGQGFGNQPQHF.

The CDR3 loop reads CASSLVRGIYEQYF. In DNA form, the CDR3 reads TGTGCCAGCAGCTTAGTCCGAGGGATCTACGAGCAGTACTTC. The chain links TRBV7-2 to TRBJ2-7, with TRBD2 as a possible D gene (5 bases). CDR1 SGHTA and CDR2 FQGNSA come from the germline V gene. This CDR3 has 14 residues. Trimming removed 1 base at V and 3 bases at J, with 10 bases between.

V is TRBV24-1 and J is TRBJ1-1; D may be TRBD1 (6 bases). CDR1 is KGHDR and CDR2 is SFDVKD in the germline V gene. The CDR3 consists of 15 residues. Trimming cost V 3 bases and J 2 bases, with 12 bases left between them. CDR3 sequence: CATSDPKQGNTEAFF. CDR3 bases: TGTGCCACCAGTGATCCCAAACAGGGAAACACTGAAGCTTTCTTT.